Here is one T cell receptor beta chain with its context. The source of the sample is a study of blood T cell repertoires in COVID-19. The CDR3 consists of 17 residues. Losses at the gene ends were 0 bases for V and 2 bases for J; bases not matched to a gene: 7. Germline loops: CDR1 MNHEY, CDR2 SMNVEV (reference sequence). Produced via immunoSEQ multiplex PCR; TCRdb's table is partial and in-frame only. Among 220,000 or so clones, around 81% were seen once, and the ten largest hold less than 7%. The TCR sequence derives from an older woman with acute or convalescent COVID-19. Source material: peripheral blood. V gene TRBV27 combines with J gene TRBJ1-1, with 9 nucleotides matching TRBD1. The CDR3, as DNA: TGTGCCAGCAGTTTATCGTTCTGGGGACAGGGAAACACTGAAGCTTTCTTT. It specifies CASSLSFWGQGNTEAFF.